This T cell receptor (beta chain) is drawn from a study of technical replicates of blood from a handful of donors. This CDR3 has 16 residues. V lost 4 bases, J lost 1 base, and 7 bases stayed unmatched. The germline V gene encodes CDR1 MNHNS and CDR2 SASEGT. TCRdb's table, derived via immunoSEQ multiplex PCR, lists solely in-frame clones and lacks some. The data hold some 31,000 clones, with around 90% observed a single time. The receptor's source is a human donor in good health. Some clones in this sample may be carry-over from other donors' samples. V gene TRBV6-1 combines with J gene TRBJ1-1; 9 nucleotides align to TRBD1. The sequencing input was PBMCs. CDR3 nucleotide sequence: TGTGCCAGCAGTGGTGTGACAGGGGGGACGAACACTGAAGCTTTCTTT. Translated: CASSGVTGGTNTEAFF.